These T cell receptor beta chains were read from a single sample in a study of control samples from healthy donors and cancer patients. Using immunoSEQ multiplex PCR, the repertoire was profiled, and TCRdb retains in-frame clones only, with some absent. The table lists 150,000 to 200,000 clones, with around 2% in the top ten. The material sequenced was blood. The source of these receptors is a woman aged 25-40 years in good health. Each CDR3 is given with its conserved first and last residue. The D gene is left open where the match is weak.

j_call v_call d_call cdr3_aa cdr3_nt
TRBJ2-5 TRBV10-3 . CAISRPGSQETQYF TGTGCCATCAGTCGCCCCGGGAGCCAAGAGACCCAGTACTTC
TRBJ1-3 TRBV28 . CASSLTASFSGNTIYF TGTGCCAGCAGTTTAACAGCCTCCTTCTCTGGAAACACCATATATTTT
TRBJ2-7 TRBV12-3/TRBV12-4 . CASRSGHEQYF TGTGCCAGCAGGTCGGGCCACGAGCAGTACTTC
TRBJ2-1 TRBV2 . CAISDYSYNEQFF TGTGCCATTAGCGACTACTCCTACAATGAGCAGTTCTTC
TRBJ2-7 TRBV14 . CASSLLGGSGIYEQYF TGTGCCAGCAGCCTCCTTGGGGGTAGCGGTATCTACGAGCAGTACTTC
TRBJ2-7 TRBV5-1 TRBD1 CASSLAVTGAEQYF TGCGCCAGCAGCTTGGCCGTGACAGGGGCCGAGCAGTACTTC
TRBJ1-5 TRBV28 TRBD1 CASRSLDRALQPQHF TGTGCCAGCAGATCCCTAGACAGGGCTTTACAGCCCCAGCATTTT
TRBJ1-1 TRBV10-2 . CASASVMMNTEAFF TGCGCCAGCGCCAGTGTAATGATGAACACTGAAGCTTTCTTT
TRBJ1-1 TRBV6-2/TRBV6-3 TRBD1 CASSIQGASTEAFF TGTGCCAGCAGCATACAGGGGGCTTCCACTGAAGCTTTCTTT
TRBJ1-2 TRBV7-9 TRBD1 CASSFYGTDYGYTF TGTGCCAGCAGCTTCTACGGGACAGACTATGGCTACACCTTC
TRBJ2-1 TRBV25-1 . CASTRGRGPGNEQFF TGTGCCAGCACCCGTGGGCGGGGGCCGGGGAATGAGCAGTTCTTC
TRBJ1-6 TRBV21-1 . CASSKALHF TGTGCCAGCAGCAAAGCCCTCCACTTT
TRBJ2-7 TRBV11-2 . CASSFPGVGGSSYEQYF TGTGCCAGCAGCTTCCCCGGAGTAGGTGGATCCTCCTACGAGCAGTACTTC
TRBJ2-7 TRBV9 . CASSVDQGVREQYF TGTGCCAGCAGCGTAGACCAGGGAGTTAGGGAGCAGTACTTC